These 20 T cell receptor beta chains came from one sample sequenced in a study of T cell changes during pregnancy in multiple sclerosis. Using immunoSEQ multiplex PCR, the repertoire was profiled, and TCRdb retains in-frame clones only, with some absent. The data show roughly 110,000 clones, approximately 90% seen once. Sequences were derived from peripheral blood, sampled in the third trimester of pregnancy. The receptors were sampled from a female donor in good health, enrolled as a control in a pregnancy study.

As DNA, the CDR3 is TGTGCCAGCAGCCTGGACAGCCTTAATCAGCCCCAGCATTTT. Protein: CASSLDSLNQPQHF. The rearrangement links TRBV7-9 to TRBJ1-5, with D tentatively TRBD1 (6 bases). CDR3 size: 14 residues. V shed 5 bases and J shed 4 bases, with 12 bases lying between them. In germline, CDR1 is SEHNR, CDR2 FQNEAQ (reference sequence). The full variable domain, with the rest looked up from reference TRBV7-9 and TRBJ1-5, is DTGVSQNPRHKITKRGQNVTFRCDPISEHNRLYWYRQTLGQGPEFLTYFQNEAQLEKSRLLSDRFSAERPKGSFSTLEIQRTEQGDSAMYLCASSLDSLNQPQHFGDGTRLSIL.

This clone has a handful of counts. V usage is TRBV19 and J usage is TRBJ1-1, with 9 bases matching TRBD1. J lost 5 bases, V lost 8 bases, and 15 bases had no gene match. The CDR3 sequence is 16 residues long. Looked up from germline, CDR1 is LNHDA and CDR2 is SQIVND (reference sequence). The CDR3 DNA reads as TGTGCCAGTGGAACCAACACAGGGGGCTTAGTAACTGAAGCTTTCTTT. Encoded protein: CASGTNTGGLVTEAFF.

The V and J genes are TRBV2 and TRBJ1-4; D gene unclear. Trimming pared 7 bases from V and 1 base from J, leaving 4 bases between. Germline CDR1 and CDR2: SNHLY and FYNNEI. There are 12 residues in the CDR3. The CDR3 region has the DNA TGTGCCAGCATCCGAACTAATGAAAAACTGTTTTTT. Amino acid sequence: CASIRTNEKLFF.

The V call is TRBV11-3, the J call TRBJ1-2; 11 nucleotides line up with TRBD1. J gave up 8 bases and V 5 bases, and 7 bases lay outside the gene matches. This CDR3 comprises 14 residues. Germline values: CDR1 SGHNT, CDR2 YENEEA. DNA of the CDR3: TGTGCCAGCAGCCTAGGACAGGGGGCGGTGGGCTACACCTTC. Translating gives CASSLGQGAVGYTF.

The genes are TRBV5-1 and TRBJ1-3; D may be TRBD1 (5 bases). Trimming took off 0 bases at V and 2 bases at J, with 15 bases between the two ends. Germline loops: CDR1 SGHRS, CDR2 YFSETQ. The CDR3 loop spans 17 amino acids. The CDR3 DNA sequence: TGCGCCAGCAGCTTGGCTCCGTCCAGGGAGGCTGGAAACACCATATATTTT. It is translated as CASSLAPSREAGNTIYF.

CDR3 coding DNA: TGTGCCAGCAGCTCCAGACAGGGGGCCAGGGGGATATATGGCTACACCTTC. Translation gives CASSSRQGARGIYGYTF. V gene TRBV5-4 combines with J gene TRBJ1-2; 10 bases match TRBD1. Germline V gives CDR1 SGHNT, CDR2 YYREEE (reference sequence). With V trimmed by 3 bases and J by 5 bases, 13 bases remained unmatched. CDR3 size: 17 residues.

This clone was found once. This chain joins TRBV7-6 and TRBJ2-2; no firm D call. Germline V gene data show CDR1 as SGHVS and CDR2 as FNYEAQ. Trimming cost V 4 bases and J 6 bases, with 9 bases left between them. The CDR3 has 13 residues. The CDR3: CASSSRVAGELFF. The CDR3 DNA reads as TGTGCCAGCAGCTCCCGGGTCGCCGGGGAGCTGTTTTTT.

This chain joins TRBV27 and TRBJ1-5; D is undetermined. Germline CDR1 MNHEY, CDR2 SMNVEV (reference sequence). V was shortened by 4 bases and J by 5 bases, with 9 bases between the two germline ends. The CDR3 is 13 residues long. The CDR3 loop reads CASSSYSYQPQHF. Here the CDR3 DNA reads TGTGCCAGCAGTTCCTACAGTTATCAGCCCCAGCATTTT.

This chain connects TRBV10-3 to TRBJ2-2; the match to TRBD1 covers 8 bases. The CDR3 consists of 17 residues. Germline V gene data show CDR1 as ENHRY and CDR2 as SYGVKD. V dropped 0 bases and J dropped 1; count of bases not matched to a gene: 4. In DNA form, the CDR3 reads TGTGCCATCAGTGAGTCCGCCGGGACAGGGAACACCGGGGAGCTGTTTTTT. Translated, it gives CAISESAGTGNTGELFF.

The chain combines TRBV5-1 with TRBJ1-3; 8 positions agree with TRBD1. The CDR3 totals 15 residues. The germline CDR1 and CDR2 sequences are SGHRS and YFSETQ. V shed 4 bases, J shed 3 bases, and the junction held 6 bases outside the gene matches. The CDR3 loop is CASSGQGSGGNTIYF. In DNA, the CDR3 is TGCGCCAGCAGCGGACAGGGTAGTGGTGGAAACACCATATATTTT. Drawing the rest from reference TRBV5-1 and TRBJ1-3, the complete variable domain is KAGVTQTPRYLIKTRGQQVTLSCSPISGHRSVSWYQQTPGQGLQFLFEYFSETQRNKGNFPGRFSGRQFSNSRSEMNVSTLELGDSALYLCASSGQGSGGNTIYFGEGSWLTVV.

J is TRBJ1-1 and V is TRBV13; TRBD1 matches at 8 bases. Germline V lookup: CDR1 PRHDT, CDR2 FYEKMQ (reference sequence). V shed 0 bases, J shed 2 bases, and the junction held 2 bases outside the gene matches. There are 15 residues in the CDR3. The CDR3 bases are TGTGCCAGCAGCTTAGGACAGGGGGGAAACACTGAAGCTTTCTTT. It is translated as CASSLGQGGNTEAFF.

In nucleotides, the CDR3 is TGCGCCAGCAGCGTTCGATGGGGCGGGACCCAGTACTTC. As protein: CASSVRWGGTQYF. The chain joins TRBV5-1 to TRBJ2-5, with D possibly TRBD1 on 5 matching bases. With 4 bases removed from V and 7 bases from J, the gap between germline ends came to 14 bases. This CDR3 region has 13 residues. CDR1 is SGHRS and CDR2 is YFSETQ in the germline V gene.

The chain uses TRBV6-1 and TRBJ1-1; D is unresolved. The CDR3 runs 15 residues. Trimming pared 5 bases from V and 1 base from J, leaving 14 bases between. The germline V gene encodes CDR1 MNHNS and CDR2 SASEGT. The CDR3 loop is CASSRAGLGNTEAFF. The CDR3 region has the DNA TGTGCCAGCAGTCGAGCCGGACTGGGGAACACTGAAGCTTTCTTT.

This rearrangement joins TRBV5-6 to TRBJ2-5; 7 bases are shared with TRBD2. J gave up 4 bases and V 3 bases, and 3 bases lay outside the gene matches. CDR3 length: 13 residues. Germline CDR1 and CDR2: SGHDT and YYEEEE. The CDR3 DNA reads TGTGCCAGCAGCTGGGGGAGGGGAGAGACCCAGTACTTC. This sequence encodes CASSWGRGETQYF.

The genes are TRBV15 and TRBJ1-2, with 10 nucleotides matching TRBD1. Per the germline V gene, CDR1 is LNHNV and CDR2 is YYDKDF (reference sequence). The CDR3 consists of 16 residues. Trimming took 4 bases from V and 5 from J; bases not matched to a gene: 10. The CDR3 protein is CATSKNHRDRGYGYTF. CDR3 DNA: TGTGCCACCAGCAAAAACCACCGGGACAGGGGATATGGCTACACCTTC.

The chain joins TRBV9 to TRBJ1-2; a weak D match, TRBD1 (6 bases). The CDR3 is 18 residues long. Looked up from germline, CDR1 is SGDLS and CDR2 is YYNGEE. V lost 3 bases to trimming and J lost 6 bases, with 27 bases between them. The CDR3 loop reads CASSGWRGGREISNGYTF. The CDR3 bases are TGTGCCAGCAGCGGGTGGCGGGGGGGCAGAGAGATTTCAAATGGCTACACCTTC.

The chain couples TRBV4-3 to TRBJ1-4; D is perhaps TRBD1 (6 bases). The CDR3 has 16 residues. V was shortened by 0 bases and J by 7 bases, with 15 bases between the two germline ends. Germline V lookup: CDR1 LGHNA, CDR2 YSLEER. The CDR3 here is CASSQDRSGGLEKLFF. The CDR3 region has the DNA TGCGCCAGCAGCCAAGATCGCTCTGGGGGCCTTGAAAAACTGTTTTTT.

This chain connects TRBV27 to TRBJ2-5, with 9 bases identical to TRBD1. The CDR3 runs 17 residues. The V gene's germline CDR1 is MNHEY and CDR2 SMNVEV (reference sequence). Losses at the gene ends were 3 bases for V and 1 base for J; bases not matched to a gene: 9. CDR3 region: CASSFGTGTGIQETQYF. Here the CDR3 DNA reads TGTGCCAGCAGTTTTGGGACCGGGACAGGGATCCAAGAGACCCAGTACTTC.

This rearrangement joins TRBV29-1 to TRBJ1-1; TRBD1 is a possible D gene (6 bases). The CDR3 is 14 amino acids. The V end was cut by 3 bases, the J end by 3 bases, with 14 bases between. Germline CDR1 reads SQVTM; CDR2 reads ANQGSEA. CDR3 protein: CSVDPRGGDTEAFF. The CDR3 DNA is TGCAGCGTTGACCCCAGGGGAGGGGACACTGAAGCTTTCTTT.

The CDR3 protein is CASGTGGVLEGYTF. As DNA, the CDR3 is TGTGCCAGCGGAACAGGGGGCGTTTTAGAGGGCTACACCTTC. V usage is TRBV6-6 and J usage is TRBJ1-2; TRBD1 matches 9 bases. Trimming at V came to 8 bases and at J to 8 bases, leaving 12 bases not matched to a gene. Germline CDR1 and CDR2: MNHNY and SVGAGI (reference sequence). The CDR3 totals 14 residues.